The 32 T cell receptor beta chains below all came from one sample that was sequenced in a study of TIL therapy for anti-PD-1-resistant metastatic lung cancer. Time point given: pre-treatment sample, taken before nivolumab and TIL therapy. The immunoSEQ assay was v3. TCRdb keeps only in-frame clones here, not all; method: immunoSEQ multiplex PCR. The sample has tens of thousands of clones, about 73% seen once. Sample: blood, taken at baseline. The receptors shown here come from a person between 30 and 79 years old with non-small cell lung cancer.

The CDR3 region has the DNA TGCGCCAGCAGCCATGATTTAGCGGGAGTAACCCTCAATGAGCAGTTCTTC. It codes for CASSHDLAGVTLNEQFF. The chain combines TRBV4-3 with TRBJ2-1, with 9 bases aligning to TRBD2. The CDR3 extends over 17 amino acids. Germline lookup yields CDR1 LGHNA and CDR2 YSLEER. V gave up 3 bases and J gave up 6 bases; unmatched junction bases: 12.

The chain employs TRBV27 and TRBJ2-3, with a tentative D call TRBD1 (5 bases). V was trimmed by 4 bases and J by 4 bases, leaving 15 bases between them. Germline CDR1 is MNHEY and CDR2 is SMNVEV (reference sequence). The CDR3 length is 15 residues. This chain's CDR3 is CASSYAGRAPDTQYF. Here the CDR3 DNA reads TGTGCCAGCAGTTACGCTGGCAGGGCCCCAGATACGCAGTATTTT.

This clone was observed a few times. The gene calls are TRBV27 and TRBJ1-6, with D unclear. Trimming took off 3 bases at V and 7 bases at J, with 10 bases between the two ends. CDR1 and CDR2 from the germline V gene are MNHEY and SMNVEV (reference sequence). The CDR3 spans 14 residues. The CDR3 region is CASSFGGLNSPLHF. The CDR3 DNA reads TGTGCCAGCAGTTTTGGAGGGCTAAATTCACCCCTCCACTTT.

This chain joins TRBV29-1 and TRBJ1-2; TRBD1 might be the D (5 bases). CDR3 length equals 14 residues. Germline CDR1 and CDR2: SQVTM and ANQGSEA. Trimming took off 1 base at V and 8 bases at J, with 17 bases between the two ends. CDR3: CSVEGSGQGKGYTF. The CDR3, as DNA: TGCAGCGTTGAAGGGTCCGGCCAGGGTAAAGGCTACACCTTC.

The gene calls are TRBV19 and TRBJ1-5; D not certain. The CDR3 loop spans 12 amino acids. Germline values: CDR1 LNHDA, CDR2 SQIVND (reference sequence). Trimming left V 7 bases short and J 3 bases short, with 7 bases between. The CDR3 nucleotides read TGTGCCAGTAATCGGCTCAATCAGCCCCAGCATTTT. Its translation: CASNRLNQPQHF.

The CDR3 DNA follows: TGCGCCAGCAGCCTCTTAGGGTCAGGGGGGGACTATGGCTACACCTTC. This gives the protein CASSLLGSGGDYGYTF. The chain is built from TRBV4-3 and TRBJ1-2, with TRBD1 identical over 7 bases. This CDR3 contains 16 residues. V lost 4 bases, J lost 3 bases, and 11 bases stayed unmatched. Germline-derived CDR1 and CDR2 are LGHNA and YSLEER.

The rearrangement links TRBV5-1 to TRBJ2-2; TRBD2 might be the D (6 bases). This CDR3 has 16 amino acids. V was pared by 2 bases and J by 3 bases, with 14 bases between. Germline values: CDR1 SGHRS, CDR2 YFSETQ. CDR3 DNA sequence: TGCGCCAGCAGCTTAAGGCGGTGGGGGGACACCGGGGAGCTGTTTTTT. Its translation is CASSLRRWGDTGELFF.

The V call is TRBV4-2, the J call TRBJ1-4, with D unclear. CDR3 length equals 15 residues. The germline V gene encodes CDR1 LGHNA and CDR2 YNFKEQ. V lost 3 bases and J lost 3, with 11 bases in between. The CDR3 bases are TGTGCCAGCAGCCAGGAAGGGAGATCTAATGAAAAACTGTTTTTT. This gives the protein CASSQEGRSNEKLFF.

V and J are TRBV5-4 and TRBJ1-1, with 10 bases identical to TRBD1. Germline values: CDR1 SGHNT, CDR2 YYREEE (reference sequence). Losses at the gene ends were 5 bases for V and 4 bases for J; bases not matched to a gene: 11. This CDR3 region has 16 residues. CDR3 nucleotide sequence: TGTGCCAGCAGTTCCAAGACAGGGGGCGGGGGCACTGAAGCTTTCTTT. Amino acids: CASSSKTGGGGTEAFF.

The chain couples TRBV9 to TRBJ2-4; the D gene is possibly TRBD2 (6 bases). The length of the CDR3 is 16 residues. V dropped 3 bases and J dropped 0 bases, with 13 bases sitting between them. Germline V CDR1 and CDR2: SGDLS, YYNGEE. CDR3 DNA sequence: TGTGCCAGCAGCGCGGCGGGGCACCTAGCCAAAAACATTCAGTACTTC. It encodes CASSAAGHLAKNIQYF.

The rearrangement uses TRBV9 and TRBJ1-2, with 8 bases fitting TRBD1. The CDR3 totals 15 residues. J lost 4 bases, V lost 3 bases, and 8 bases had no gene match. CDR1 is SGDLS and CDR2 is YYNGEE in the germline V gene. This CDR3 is CASSAWTGWGYGYTF. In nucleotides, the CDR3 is TGTGCCAGCAGCGCCTGGACAGGGTGGGGCTATGGCTACACCTTC.

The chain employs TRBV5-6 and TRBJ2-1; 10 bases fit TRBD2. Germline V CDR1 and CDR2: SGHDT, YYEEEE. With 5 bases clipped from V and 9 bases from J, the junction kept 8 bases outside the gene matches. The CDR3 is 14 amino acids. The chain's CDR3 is CASRSGGESIEQFF. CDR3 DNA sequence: TGTGCCAGCAGAAGCGGGGGGGAGAGTATTGAGCAGTTCTTC.

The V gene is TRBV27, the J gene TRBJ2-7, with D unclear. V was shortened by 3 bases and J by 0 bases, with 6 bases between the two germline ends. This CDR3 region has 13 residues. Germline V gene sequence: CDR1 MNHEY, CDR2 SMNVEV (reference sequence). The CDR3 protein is CASSFMGSYEQYF. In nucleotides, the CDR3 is TGTGCCAGCAGTTTTATGGGCTCCTACGAGCAGTACTTC.

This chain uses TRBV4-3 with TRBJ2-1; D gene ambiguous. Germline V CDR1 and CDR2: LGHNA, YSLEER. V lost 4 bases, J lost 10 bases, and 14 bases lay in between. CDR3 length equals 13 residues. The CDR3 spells CASSPKVLGEQFF. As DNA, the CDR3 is TGCGCCAGCAGCCCCAAAGTCTTAGGGGAGCAGTTCTTC.

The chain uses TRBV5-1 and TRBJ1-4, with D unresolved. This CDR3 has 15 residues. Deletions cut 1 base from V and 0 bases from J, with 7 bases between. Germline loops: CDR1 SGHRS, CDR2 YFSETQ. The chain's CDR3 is CASSLIAATNEKLFF. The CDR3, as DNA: TGCGCCAGCAGCTTGATAGCTGCAACTAATGAAAAACTGTTTTTT.

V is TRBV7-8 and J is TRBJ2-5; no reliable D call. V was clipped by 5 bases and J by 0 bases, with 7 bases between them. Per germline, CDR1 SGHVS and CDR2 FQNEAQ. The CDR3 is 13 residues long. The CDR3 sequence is CASSRPYQETQYF. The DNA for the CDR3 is TGTGCCAGCAGCCGACCGTACCAAGAGACCCAGTACTTC.

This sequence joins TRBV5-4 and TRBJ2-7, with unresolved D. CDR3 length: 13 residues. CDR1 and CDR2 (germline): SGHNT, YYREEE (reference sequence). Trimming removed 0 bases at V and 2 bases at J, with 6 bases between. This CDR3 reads CASSLGEPYEQYF. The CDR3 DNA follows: TGTGCCAGCAGCTTGGGGGAACCCTACGAGCAGTACTTC.

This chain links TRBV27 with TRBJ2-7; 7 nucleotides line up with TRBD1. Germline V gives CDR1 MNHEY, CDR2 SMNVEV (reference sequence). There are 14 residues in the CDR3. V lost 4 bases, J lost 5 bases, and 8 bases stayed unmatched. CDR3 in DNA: TGTGCCAGCAGTTCGACAGGGCCCCCGAACGAGCAGTACTTC. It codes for CASSSTGPPNEQYF.

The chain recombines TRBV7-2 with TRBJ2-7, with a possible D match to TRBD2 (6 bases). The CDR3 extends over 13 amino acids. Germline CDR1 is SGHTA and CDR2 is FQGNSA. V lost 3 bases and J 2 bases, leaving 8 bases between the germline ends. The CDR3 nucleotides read TGTGCCAGCAGCTTCAGCGGGCCCTACGAGCAGTACTTC. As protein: CASSFSGPYEQYF.

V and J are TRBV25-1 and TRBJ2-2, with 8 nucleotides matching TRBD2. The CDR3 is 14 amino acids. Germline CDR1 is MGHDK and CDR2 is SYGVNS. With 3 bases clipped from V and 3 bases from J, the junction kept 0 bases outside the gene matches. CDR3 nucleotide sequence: TGTGCCAGCAGTGACGGGAGGGACACCGGGGAGCTGTTTTTT. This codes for CASSDGRDTGELFF.

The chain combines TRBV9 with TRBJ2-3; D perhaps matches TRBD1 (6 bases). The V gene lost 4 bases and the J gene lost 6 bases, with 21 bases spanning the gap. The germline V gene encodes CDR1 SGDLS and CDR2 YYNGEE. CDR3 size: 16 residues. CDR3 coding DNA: TGTGCCAGCAGCCCAGGGGCGGCTTCCAAAGCCGATACGCAGTATTTT. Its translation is CASSPGAASKADTQYF.

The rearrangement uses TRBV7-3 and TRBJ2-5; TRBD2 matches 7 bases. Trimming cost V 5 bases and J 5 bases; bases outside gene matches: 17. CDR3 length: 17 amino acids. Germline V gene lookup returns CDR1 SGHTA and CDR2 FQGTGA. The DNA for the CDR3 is TGTGCCAGCAGCGCCATAACCCAAGCGGGGCGGCGGGAGACCCAGTACTTC. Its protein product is CASSAITQAGRRETQYF.

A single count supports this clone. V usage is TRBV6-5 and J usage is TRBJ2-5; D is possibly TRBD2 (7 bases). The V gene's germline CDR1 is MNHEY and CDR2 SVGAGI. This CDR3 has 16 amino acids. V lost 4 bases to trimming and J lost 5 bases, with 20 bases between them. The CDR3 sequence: CASSLGRGPPRETQYF. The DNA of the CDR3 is TGTGCCAGCAGTTTGGGGCGGGGGCCCCCCAGGGAGACCCAGTACTTC.

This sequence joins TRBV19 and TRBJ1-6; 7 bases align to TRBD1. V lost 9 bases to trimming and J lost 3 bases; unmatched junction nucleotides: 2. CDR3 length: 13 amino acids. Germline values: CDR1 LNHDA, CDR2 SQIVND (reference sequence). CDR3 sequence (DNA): TGTGCCAGCCGGGACAGCTATAATTCACCCCTCCACTTT. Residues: CASRDSYNSPLHF.

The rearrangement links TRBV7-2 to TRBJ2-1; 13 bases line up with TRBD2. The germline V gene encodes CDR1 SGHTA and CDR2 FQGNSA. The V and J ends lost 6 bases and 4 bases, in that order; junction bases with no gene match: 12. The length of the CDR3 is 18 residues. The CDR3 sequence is CASRGPTSGRELYNEQFF. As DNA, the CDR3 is TGTGCCAGCAGAGGTCCTACTAGCGGGAGGGAGCTTTACAATGAGCAGTTCTTC. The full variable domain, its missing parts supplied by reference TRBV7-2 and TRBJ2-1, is GAGVSQSPSNKVTEKGKDVELRCDPISGHTALYWYRQSLGQGLEFLIYFQGNSAPDKSGLPSDRFSAERTGGSVSTLTIQRTQQEDSAVYLCASRGPTSGRELYNEQFFGPGTRLTVL.

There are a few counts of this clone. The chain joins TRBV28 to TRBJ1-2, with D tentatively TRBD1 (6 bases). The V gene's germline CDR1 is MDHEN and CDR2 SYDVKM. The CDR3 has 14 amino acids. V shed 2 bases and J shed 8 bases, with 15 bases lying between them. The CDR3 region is CASSLRGAVEGYTF. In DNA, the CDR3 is TGTGCCAGCAGTTTACGGGGGGCCGTTGAAGGCTACACCTTC.

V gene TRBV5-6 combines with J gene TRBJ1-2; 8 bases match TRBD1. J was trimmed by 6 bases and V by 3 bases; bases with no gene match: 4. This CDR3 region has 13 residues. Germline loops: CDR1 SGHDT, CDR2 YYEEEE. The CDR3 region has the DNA TGTGCCAGCAGCTACCGACAGGGGCATGGCTACACCTTC. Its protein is CASSYRQGHGYTF.

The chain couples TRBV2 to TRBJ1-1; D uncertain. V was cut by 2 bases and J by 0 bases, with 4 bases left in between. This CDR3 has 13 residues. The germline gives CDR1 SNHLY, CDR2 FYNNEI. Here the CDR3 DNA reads TGTGCCAGCAGTGAACATCTGAACACTGAAGCTTTCTTT. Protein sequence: CASSEHLNTEAFF.

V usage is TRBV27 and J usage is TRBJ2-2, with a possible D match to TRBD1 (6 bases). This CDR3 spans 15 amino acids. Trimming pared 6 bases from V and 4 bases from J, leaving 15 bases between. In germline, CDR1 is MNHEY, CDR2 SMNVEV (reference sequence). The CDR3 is CASRGYRGGTGELFF. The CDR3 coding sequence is TGTGCCAGCAGAGGGTATCGAGGGGGCACCGGGGAGCTGTTTTTT.

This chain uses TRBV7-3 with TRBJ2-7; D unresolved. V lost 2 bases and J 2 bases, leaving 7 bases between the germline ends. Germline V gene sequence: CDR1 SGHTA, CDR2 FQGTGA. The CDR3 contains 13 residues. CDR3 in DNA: TGTGCCAGCAGCTTATCCAGGACCTACGAGCAGTACTTC. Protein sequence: CASSLSRTYEQYF.

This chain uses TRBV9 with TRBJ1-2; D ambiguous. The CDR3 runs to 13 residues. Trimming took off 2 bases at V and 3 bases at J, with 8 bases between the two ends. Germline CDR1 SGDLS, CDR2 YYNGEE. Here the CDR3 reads CASSVSADYGYTF. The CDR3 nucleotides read TGTGCCAGCAGCGTCTCGGCAGACTATGGCTACACCTTC.

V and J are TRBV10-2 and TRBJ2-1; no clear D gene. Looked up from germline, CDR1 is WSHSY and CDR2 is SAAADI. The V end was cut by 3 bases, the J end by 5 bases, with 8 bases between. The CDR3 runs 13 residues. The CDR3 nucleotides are TGCGCCAGCAGTGAACGCCTTGACAATGAGCAGTTCTTC. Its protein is CASSERLDNEQFF.